The 31 T cell receptor beta chains below were found in one sample sequenced in a study of regulatory T cells in long-lasting Graves disease. TCR beta libraries were built with iRepertoire HTBI primers and Arm-PCR of CDR3 regions. TCRdb ran MiXCR on the multiplex PCR reads and lists one entry per CDR3 protein. The data show about 310,000 distinct CDR3 sequences, 22% seen once. The time point is: persistent/refractory GD, antithyroid drugs over 5 years with positive TRAb. The authors made the TCR library using RNA they extracted from PBMCs. The input for sequencing was peripheral blood mononuclear cells (PBMCs), taken when the disease was refractory, from a patient treated with antithyroid drugs. Every receptor here comes from a female donor with Graves disease.

The V gene is TRBV11-2, the J gene TRBJ1-5, with 10 bases that match TRBD1. Germline V gene sequence: CDR1 SGHAT, CDR2 FQNNGV. This CDR3 region has 14 residues. J was trimmed by 7 bases and V by 5 bases; bases with no gene match: 5. The CDR3 coding sequence is TGTGCCAGCAGCCGGGACAGGGGAGGGCAGCCCCAGCATTTT. Protein sequence: CASSRDRGGQPQHF. The whole variable domain, filled in from reference TRBV11-2 and TRBJ1-5, reads EAGVAQSPRYKIIEKRQSVAFWCNPISGHATLYWYQQILGQGPKLLIQFQNNGVVDDSQLPKDRFSAERLKGVDSTLKIQPAKLEDSAVYLCASSRDRGGQPQHFGDGTRLSIL.

This clonotype occurred a few times. The chain joins TRBV20-1 to TRBJ1-1, with a possible D match to TRBD1 (5 bases). Germline loops: CDR1 DFQATT, CDR2 SNEGSKA (reference sequence). The length of the CDR3 is 14 residues. Trimming stripped 3 bases from V and 4 bases from J, with 15 bases between. The CDR3 is CSARPEFGGTEAFF. The CDR3 DNA reads TGCAGTGCTAGGCCCGAGTTCGGGGGCACTGAAGCTTTCTTT.

This clonotype was counted many times. This chain joins TRBV20-1 and TRBJ2-5, with 9 positions matching TRBD2. This CDR3 comprises 17 residues. V lost 1 base, J lost 1 base, and 10 bases stayed unmatched. CDR1 and CDR2 from the germline V gene are DFQATT and SNEGSKA (reference sequence). The CDR3 DNA reads as TGCAGTGCTAGAGTTCCCCCGCGGGGGGGGCCCCAAGAGACCCAGTACTTC. Translating gives CSARVPPRGGPQETQYF.

This clonotype has ten or more counts. The chain is built from TRBV30 and TRBJ2-7; TRBD1 agrees at 7 bases. V lost 7 bases, J lost 2 bases, and 5 bases stayed unmatched. The CDR3 sequence is 12 residues long. Per germline, CDR1 GTSNPN and CDR2 SVGIG (reference sequence). CDR3 region: CAFWDRPYEQYF. CDR3 coding DNA: TGTGCCTTCTGGGACAGACCCTACGAGCAGTACTTC.

Ten or more counts support this clonotype. The rearrangement uses TRBV11-1 and TRBJ1-1; no reliable D call. V was shortened by 8 bases and J by 0 bases, with 10 bases between the two germline ends. Germline V CDR1 and CDR2: SGHAT, FQDESV (reference sequence). CDR3 length: 13 residues. The CDR3 here is CASAQNMNTEAFF. For the CDR3, the DNA is TGTGCCAGCGCGCAGAACATGAACACTGAAGCTTTCTTT.

This clonotype was counted a few times. V is TRBV5-1 and J is TRBJ2-2, with 7 positions matching TRBD1. Germline-derived CDR1 and CDR2 are SGHRS and YFSETQ. J was trimmed by 7 bases and V by 7 bases; bases with no gene match: 7. The CDR3 sequence is 13 residues long. The CDR3, as DNA: TGCGCCAGCCACAGGGGCGGTGTCGGGGAGCTGTTTTTT. Encoded protein: CASHRGGVGELFF.

Only a few counts were recorded for this clonotype. This chain uses TRBV25-1 with TRBJ1-3; D is ambiguous. Germline V gives CDR1 MGHDK, CDR2 SYGVNS. The CDR3 contains 13 residues. The germline V and J ends were trimmed by 4 bases and 4 bases, with 8 bases remaining between them. The CDR3 coding sequence is TGTGCCAGCAGTGTTGGGCGCGGAAACACCATATATTTT. Translated, it gives CASSVGRGNTIYF.

Note on this clonotype: A much bigger clone sits one base away, suggesting this may be a read error. J is TRBJ2-5 and V is TRBV3-1; D gene unclear. The germline V gene encodes CDR1 LGHDT and CDR2 YNNKEL (reference sequence). This CDR3 has 14 amino acids. V shed 0 bases and J shed 4 bases, with 9 bases lying between them. This CDR3 reads CASSQDDDPETQYF. The CDR3 bases are TGTGCCAGCAGCCAAGATGACGACCCAGAGACCCAGTACTTC.

This clonotype was counted between two and nine times. V gene TRBV7-9 combines with J gene TRBJ1-6; D is possibly TRBD1 (6 bases). The CDR3 runs to 17 residues. Germline lookup yields CDR1 SEHNR and CDR2 FQNEAQ (reference sequence). Trimming pared 3 bases from V and 3 bases from J, leaving 15 bases between. The CDR3 spells CASSFYQGLVYNSPLHF. As DNA, the CDR3 is TGTGCCAGCAGCTTTTATCAGGGGCTTGTCTATAATTCACCCCTCCACTTT.

This clonotype has a count of ten or more. V gene TRBV7-2 combines with J gene TRBJ2-1; 7 nucleotides line up with TRBD2. This CDR3 is 16 amino acids long. J gave up 0 bases and V 6 bases, and 8 bases lay outside the gene matches. CDR1 and CDR2 (germline): SGHTA, FQGNSA. For the CDR3, the DNA is TGTGCCAGCAGGTATGGCGGCGGGAGCTCCTACAATGAGCAGTTCTTC. Encoded protein: CASRYGGGSSYNEQFF.

This clonotype was counted ten times or more. The V call is TRBV7-2, the J call TRBJ1-1; no reliable D call. Germline CDR1 is SGHTA and CDR2 is FQGNSA. The CDR3 spans 16 residues. With 2 bases removed from V and 5 bases from J, the gap between germline ends came to 18 bases. The chain's CDR3 is CASSLRREVVMTEAFF. CDR3 DNA: TGTGCCAGCAGCTTAAGGAGGGAGGTCGTGATGACTGAAGCTTTCTTT. The full variable domain, its missing parts supplied by reference TRBV7-2 and TRBJ1-1, is GAGVSQSPSNKVTEKGKDVELRCDPISGHTALYWYRQSLGQGLEFLIYFQGNSAPDKSGLPSDRFSAERTGGSVSTLTIQRTQQEDSAVYLCASSLRREVVMTEAFFGQGTRLTVV.

The V and J genes are TRBV20-1 and TRBJ2-7, with 8 positions matching TRBD1. Germline values: CDR1 DFQATT, CDR2 SNEGSKA (reference sequence). V was clipped by 4 bases and J by 0 bases; unmatched bases: 5. The CDR3 has 14 amino acids. The DNA of the CDR3 is TGCAGTGCTACGGGACAGGCCGCCTCCTACGAGCAGTACTTC. It encodes CSATGQAASYEQYF.

As for this clonotype: The junction departs from germline at one end; a sequencing error may be responsible. The V and J genes are TRBV7-2 and TRBJ2-2; D ambiguous. The CDR3 contains 13 residues. Germline V gene lookup returns CDR1 SGHTA and CDR2 FQGNSA. CDR3 DNA: TGCGCCAGCAGCCAACGAGCCGGCGGGGAGCTGTTTTTT. The encoded protein is CASSQRAGGELFF.

This clonotype was recorded a few times. V gene TRBV6-1 combines with J gene TRBJ2-5; D remains ambiguous. CDR3 size: 11 residues. Germline V gives CDR1 MNHNS, CDR2 SASEGT. V was shortened by 6 bases and J by 4 bases, with 6 bases between the two germline ends. CDR3 in amino acids: CASREPETQYF. CDR3 in DNA: TGTGCCAGCAGGGAGCCAGAGACCCAGTACTTC.

This clonotype was counted many times. This chain uses TRBV2 with TRBJ1-4; a weak D match, TRBD1 (5 bases). CDR3 length: 15 amino acids. CDR1 SNHLY and CDR2 FYNNEI come from the germline V gene. V was shortened by 7 bases and J by 4 bases, with 16 bases between the two germline ends. The DNA for the CDR3 is TGTGCCAGCACTTCCCAGGGAGGAGGTAATGAAAAACTGTTTTTT. It specifies CASTSQGGGNEKLFF.

This clonotype was seen a single time. The V call is TRBV30, the J call TRBJ2-3, with 7 bases fitting TRBD2. CDR1 is GTSNPN, CDR2 SVGIG, per germline (reference sequence). V was pared by 5 bases and J by 1 base, with 0 bases of the junction left unmatched. There are 12 residues in the CDR3. CDR3 in DNA: TGTGCCTGGCGGGAGGGCACAGATACGCAGTATTTT. Protein sequence: CAWREGTDTQYF.

Turning to this clonotype: A much larger clonotype is one base distant, so this may be a read error. The chain carries TRBV7-6 and TRBJ2-2; D is ambiguous. Trimming shortened V by 0 bases and J by 4 bases, and 6 bases separated the two germline ends. Germline CDR1 and CDR2: SGHVS and FNYEAQ. The CDR3 runs 14 residues. DNA for the CDR3: TGTGCCAGCAGCTTAGCTAACAGCACCGGGGAGCTGTTTTTT. Protein: CASSLANSTGELFF.

The chain employs TRBV28 and TRBJ2-7, with 9 bases fitting TRBD2. This CDR3 contains 15 residues. Germline loops: CDR1 MDHEN, CDR2 SYDVKM. With 4 bases clipped from V and 8 bases from J, the junction kept 12 bases outside the gene matches. The CDR3, as DNA: TGTGCCAGCAGTTCCCCCTGGAATAGCGGGAGTAAGCAGTACTTC. Its translation is CASSSPWNSGSKQYF.

The chain couples TRBV27 to TRBJ1-5; TRBD1 is a possible D gene (6 bases). Germline lookup yields CDR1 MNHEY and CDR2 SMNVEV (reference sequence). Trimming shortened V by 1 base and J by 4 bases, and 11 bases separated the two germline ends. This CDR3 contains 15 residues. The CDR3 here is CASSLWGTNNQPQHF. CDR3 DNA sequence: TGTGCCAGCAGTTTATGGGGGACAAATAATCAGCCCCAGCATTTT.

The CDR3 DNA sequence: TGCGCCAGCAGCTTGACTAGCGTAAACACCGGGGAGCTGTTTTTT. It yields the protein CASSLTSVNTGELFF. V usage is TRBV5-1 and J usage is TRBJ2-2, with TRBD2 matching over 7 bases. The CDR3 consists of 15 residues. CDR1 is SGHRS, CDR2 YFSETQ, per germline. With 1 base clipped from V and 2 bases from J, the junction kept 2 bases outside the gene matches.

The chain joins TRBV28 to TRBJ2-7, with 9 bases aligning to TRBD1. The CDR3 has 16 residues. Unmatched junction bases numbered 8, after V lost 2 bases and J lost 3 bases. Germline CDR1 and CDR2: MDHEN and SYDVKM. CDR3: CASSLATGQGDYEQYF. The CDR3 DNA is TGTGCCAGCAGTTTAGCCACGGGACAGGGTGACTACGAGCAGTACTTC.

This chain joins TRBV20-1 and TRBJ2-3; 10 bases are a match to TRBD1. V lost 5 bases, J lost 2 bases, and 7 bases stayed unmatched. CDR1 is DFQATT and CDR2 is SNEGSKA in the germline V gene (reference sequence). This CDR3 spans 15 amino acids. The CDR3 DNA sequence: TGCAGTGCTTTGCCGGGACAGGGGATCACAGATACGCAGTATTTT. Its translation is CSALPGQGITDTQYF.

V usage is TRBV4-3 and J usage is TRBJ2-5; TRBD1 agrees at 7 bases. V shed 1 base, J shed 4 bases, and the junction held 9 bases outside the gene matches. In germline, CDR1 is LGHNA, CDR2 YSLEER. The CDR3 is 16 residues long. As DNA, the CDR3 is TGCGCCAGCAGCCAAGGACCGACAGGGAACTTAGAGACCCAGTACTTC. Translating it yields CASSQGPTGNLETQYF.

The V gene is TRBV3-1, the J gene TRBJ1-4, with 8 bases matching TRBD1. CDR1 LGHDT and CDR2 YNNKEL come from the germline V gene (reference sequence). Trimming removed 4 bases from V and 6 bases from J; junction bases left unmatched: 4. The CDR3 consists of 14 residues. The CDR3 is CASSLDRVYEKLFF. The CDR3 DNA is TGTGCCAGCAGCCTGGACAGGGTGTATGAAAAACTGTTTTTT.

This clonotype has only a few counts. The rearrangement links TRBV5-1 to TRBJ1-2; maybe TRBD1 (5 bases). V dropped 4 bases and J dropped 4 bases, with 11 bases sitting between them. Germline V CDR1 and CDR2: SGHRS, YFSETQ. This CDR3 contains 13 residues. The CDR3 DNA sequence: TGCGCCAGCAGCCGGGGGGTGAGCTATGGCTACACCTTC. This encodes CASSRGVSYGYTF. The complete variable domain, with remaining parts taken from reference TRBV5-1 and TRBJ1-2, reads KAGVTQTPRYLIKTRGQQVTLSCSPISGHRSVSWYQQTPGQGLQFLFEYFSETQRNKGNFPGRFSGRQFSNSRSEMNVSTLELGDSALYLCASSRGVSYGYTFGSGTRLTVV.

This clonotype was counted ten times or more. V and J are TRBV28 and TRBJ2-7; no clear D. This CDR3 is built from 12 residues. Germline V gene data show CDR1 as MDHEN and CDR2 as SYDVKM. V gave up 3 bases and J gave up 3 bases, with 6 bases separating them. The CDR3 sequence: CASSFNSYEQYF. CDR3 bases: TGTGCCAGCAGTTTCAATAGCTACGAGCAGTACTTC.

This rearrangement joins TRBV6-2 or TRBV6-3 to TRBJ1-1; 8 bases are a match to TRBD1. The length of the CDR3 is 14 residues. The trim removed 5 bases at V and 4 bases at J, leaving 6 bases unmatched. The germline gives CDR1 MNHEY, CDR2 SVGEGT. In nucleotides, the CDR3 is TGTGCCAGCAGTCCGCAGGGGGCCGTCACTGAAGCTTTCTTT. Translated, it gives CASSPQGAVTEAFF.

This clonotype was seen many times. The chain couples TRBV12-5 to TRBJ1-1; unclear D gene. V lost 0 bases, J lost 6 bases, and 14 bases lay in between. Germline CDR1 reads LGHNT; CDR2 reads FRNRAP. The CDR3 loop spans 15 amino acids. The CDR3 here is CASGLVLGSYAEAFF. For the CDR3, the DNA is TGTGCTAGTGGTTTGGTACTTGGGTCGTACGCTGAAGCTTTCTTT. The whole variable domain, remainder taken from reference TRBV12-5 and TRBJ1-1, is DARVTQTPRHKVTEMGQEVTMRCQPILGHNTVFWYRQTMMQGLELLAYFRNRAPLDDSGMPKDRFSAEMPDATLATLKIQPSEPRDSAVYFCASGLVLGSYAEAFFGQGTRLTVV.

This clonotype was counted a few times. The chain couples TRBV20-1 to TRBJ2-5; TRBD2 matches 7 bases. This CDR3 comprises 15 residues. The junction had 12 bases not matched to a gene; V was cut back by 3 bases and J by 5 bases. CDR1 is DFQATT, CDR2 SNEGSKA, per germline (reference sequence). The CDR3 nucleotides read TGCAGTGCTAGCGCCAACGGGCCGCGGGGGGAGACCCAGTACTTC. Translated, it gives CSASANGPRGETQYF.

This clonotype was found a few times. The chain uses TRBV5-1 and TRBJ1-5; weak D call: TRBD1 (5 bases). V was shortened by 0 bases and J by 6 bases, with 13 bases between the two germline ends. The CDR3 length is 15 residues. The V gene's germline CDR1 is SGHRS and CDR2 YFSETQ. The DNA of the CDR3 is TGCGCCAGCAGCTTGGGTGTGGGGGGTGGTCAGCCCCAGCATTTT. Translation: CASSLGVGGGQPQHF.

This clonotype was picked up many times. The chain links TRBV6-1 to TRBJ1-2, with D perhaps TRBD1 (6 bases). Trimming pared 5 bases from V and 2 bases from J, leaving 12 bases between. The CDR3 contains 14 residues. CDR1 and CDR2 (germline): MNHNS, SASEGT. CDR3 residues: CASSPTGPNYGYTF. CDR3 DNA sequence: TGTGCCAGCAGTCCGACAGGACCCAACTATGGCTACACCTTC.